A selection of T cell receptor beta chains follows, all from one sample in a study of T cell changes during pregnancy in multiple sclerosis. Using immunoSEQ multiplex PCR, the repertoire was profiled, and TCRdb retains in-frame clones only, with some absent. The data hold some 74,000 clones, with around 94% observed a single time. The specimen comprised peripheral blood, sampled before pregnancy. Every receptor here comes from a female donor with multiple sclerosis, enrolled in a pregnancy study. Both conserved end residues are part of each CDR3. The D gene is left open where the match is weak. Expanded clones get a size class; other rows say once, few or many, or leave the size out.

V: TRBV6-1
size: .
J: TRBJ1-1
D: .
DNA: TGTGCCAGCAGTCCTTCGACAGGTACTGAAGCTTTCTTT
CDR3: CASSPSTGTEAFF

V: TRBV19
size: .
J: TRBJ2-1
D: TRBD1
DNA: TGTGCCAGTAGTGAGAACAGGGGGAAGGGGTACAATGAGCAGTTCTTC
CDR3: CASSENRGKGYNEQFF

V: TRBV5-1
size: .
J: TRBJ2-7
D: .
DNA: TGCGCCAGCAGCTGGGACAACACCTACGAGCAGTACTTC
CDR3: CASSWDNTYEQYF

V: TRBV5-1
size: .
J: TRBJ1-1
D: TRBD1
DNA: TGCGCCAGCAGCTCAACCGGGACAGGGGCCACTGAAGCTTTCTTT
CDR3: CASSSTGTGATEAFF

V: TRBV29-1
size: .
J: TRBJ1-2
D: TRBD1
DNA: TGCAGCGGGTTAGGGACAGGGGATGGCTACACCTTC
CDR3: CSGLGTGDGYTF

V: TRBV28
size: .
J: TRBJ2-7
D: .
DNA: TGTGCCAGCAGTTTCCCAGGGGAATTCTACGAGCAGTACTTC
CDR3: CASSFPGEFYEQYF

V: TRBV30
size: .
J: TRBJ2-1
D: .
DNA: TGTGCCTGGAGTTACAGTAACAATGAGCAGTTCTTC
CDR3: CAWSYSNNEQFF

V: TRBV11-3
size: .
J: TRBJ2-1
D: TRBD1
DNA: TGTGCCAGCAGCTCAAGGACAGGGAGTATGCAGTTCTTC
CDR3: CASSSRTGSMQFF

V: TRBV4-2
size: .
J: TRBJ2-5
D: .
DNA: TGTGCCAGCAGCCAAGAAGGTGGCCAGGGATTAGGGGAGACCCAGTACTTC
CDR3: CASSQEGGQGLGETQYF

V: TRBV10-3
size: .
J: TRBJ1-1
D: .
DNA: TGTGCCATCCGAAAGGGGCAGGAAACTGAAGCTTTCTTT
CDR3: CAIRKGQETEAFF

V: TRBV5-1
size: .
J: TRBJ2-7
D: TRBD1
DNA: TGCGCCAGCAGCTCGACCGGGACAGTCTCCTACGAGCAGTACTTC
CDR3: CASSSTGTVSYEQYF

V: TRBV11-2
size: .
J: TRBJ2-1
D: TRBD1
DNA: TGTGCCAGCACCAGGACAGGGGGAGTCAATGAGCAGTTCTTC
CDR3: CASTRTGGVNEQFF

V: TRBV28
size: few
J: TRBJ1-2
D: TRBD1
DNA: TGTGCCTTACTGACAGGGCAGTATGGCTACACCTTC
CDR3: CALLTGQYGYTF

V: TRBV5-1
size: once
J: TRBJ2-3
D: .
DNA: TGCGCCAGCAGCTTGAAGCCAACAGATACGCAGTATTTT
CDR3: CASSLKPTDTQYF

V: TRBV6-1
size: .
J: TRBJ1-5
D: TRBD1
DNA: TGTGCCAGCAGGGGGACAGGAAGGGGCAATCAGCCCCAGCATTTT
CDR3: CASRGTGRGNQPQHF

V: TRBV15
size: .
J: TRBJ1-5
D: .
DNA: TGTGCCACCAGCAGAGATCAGGGCTTCGGGCAGCCCCAGCATTTT
CDR3: CATSRDQGFGQPQHF

V: TRBV6-5
size: once
J: TRBJ2-3
D: .
DNA: TGTGCCAGCAAACTGGCCGGGATAGTGGGAGATACGCAGTATTTT
CDR3: CASKLAGIVGDTQYF

V: TRBV7-9
size: .
J: TRBJ1-3
D: .
DNA: TGTGCCAGCAGCCCCGGACAGATCTCTGGAAACACCATATATTTT
CDR3: CASSPGQISGNTIYF

V: TRBV11-2
size: .
J: TRBJ2-5
D: TRBD2
DNA: TGTGCCAGCAGGAAACTAGCGGGAGGGGAGACCCAGTACTTC
CDR3: CASRKLAGGETQYF

V: TRBV29-1
size: .
J: TRBJ2-3
D: TRBD2
DNA: TGCAGCGTCCTAGCGGCCTTAGATACGCAGTATTTT
CDR3: CSVLAALDTQYF

V: TRBV7-2
size: .
J: TRBJ2-7
D: .
DNA: TGTGCCAGCAGCCCCCAGGTGTTGAGGAGGTACGAGCAGTACTTC
CDR3: CASSPQVLRRYEQYF

V: TRBV19
size: .
J: TRBJ2-7
D: .
DNA: TGTGCCAGTAGTCCCAAGACAGGCCTTTCGATGGTCGAGCAGTACTTC
CDR3: CASSPKTGLSMVEQYF

V: TRBV11-2
size: once
J: TRBJ2-3
D: TRBD2
DNA: TGTGCCAGCAGCCCCCAGCGGGGGGGGCGGGCTACGCAGTATTTT
CDR3: CASSPQRGGRATQYF

V: TRBV11-2
size: .
J: TRBJ2-1
D: .
DNA: TGTGCCAGCAGCTTAGTATGGAGAGGCGGTTTGCCCTTGGATAATGAGCAGTTCTTC
CDR3: CASSLVWRGGLPLDNEQFF

V: TRBV9
size: once
J: TRBJ2-7
D: TRBD2
DNA: TGTGCCAGCAGCCCGGAGGGGGGACTAGCGGGGGCCTACGAGCAGTACTTC
CDR3: CASSPEGGLAGAYEQYF

V: TRBV7-3
size: .
J: TRBJ1-1
D: TRBD1
DNA: TGTGCCAGCAGCCGCGGAGGGGGCCGTACTGAAGCTTTCTTT
CDR3: CASSRGGGRTEAFF

V: TRBV29-1
size: .
J: TRBJ1-1
D: .
DNA: TGCAGCGTTGGGAGGAACACTGAAGCTTTCTTT
CDR3: CSVGRNTEAFF

V: TRBV29-1
size: few
J: TRBJ2-1
D: TRBD1
DNA: TGCAGCGTACAGGGGGGATCGGACAATGAGCAGTTCTTC
CDR3: CSVQGGSDNEQFF

V: TRBV5-1
size: .
J: TRBJ2-5
D: .
DNA: TGCGCCAGCAGCTTGAGGGGGGGCCTTCAAGAGACCCAGTACTTC
CDR3: CASSLRGGLQETQYF

V: TRBV7-2
size: .
J: TRBJ2-7
D: .
DNA: TGTGCCAGCAGCTCGTGGACTGGGAAGGAGCAGTACTTC
CDR3: CASSSWTGKEQYF

V: TRBV5-4
size: .
J: TRBJ2-7
D: TRBD2
DNA: TGTGCCAGCAGCACTCCAGGGCTAGCGGGTTACGAGCAGTACTTC
CDR3: CASSTPGLAGYEQYF